One sample yielded the 28 T cell receptor beta chains listed below, sequenced in a study of cytomegalovirus exposure and HLA in healthy donors (dated by TCRdb to the late 2010s). The library was obtained by the immunoSEQ multiplex PCR assay. For the multiplex PCR, a mixture combining 60 forward primers for TCR Vbeta segments and 13 reverse primers for TCR Jbeta segments was used. TCRdb limited this immuneACCESS table to in-frame rearrangements with V and J called. A share of clones is missing; checked studies link under half to unresolved V genes, and the rest is unexplained. The sample table holds 100,000 to 150,000 clones, of which about 78% were seen once. The ten largest make up approximately 1.5% of the sample. What was sequenced was PBMCs. Receptor source: a female donor in good health and CMV-seronegative.

The chain joins TRBV5-1 to TRBJ1-4; a possible D gene is TRBD1 (6 bases). The V end was cut by 1 base, the J end by 3 bases, with 10 bases between. The CDR3 is 15 amino acids. Per the germline V gene, CDR1 is SGHRS and CDR2 is YFSETQ. Here the CDR3 reads CASSLTGRANEKLFF. The CDR3 DNA sequence: TGCGCCAGCAGCTTGACAGGGCGGGCTAATGAAAAACTGTTTTTT.

The rearrangement uses TRBV4-3 and TRBJ2-6; possible D gene TRBD1, 5 bases. CDR3 length: 17 amino acids. The ends were cut back, 0 bases at V and 0 bases at J, with 9 bases in the middle. Germline lookup yields CDR1 LGHNA and CDR2 YSLEER. This CDR3 is CASSQDRASSGANVLTF. As DNA, the CDR3 is TGCGCCAGCAGCCAAGACAGGGCATCCTCTGGGGCCAACGTCCTGACTTTC.

Regarding this clone: This sample also contains other DNA sequences that code for the same CDR3. The CDR3: CASSLDRGQPQHF. DNA of the CDR3: TGTGCCAGCAGCTTAGACAGGGGGCAGCCCCAGCATTTT. The chain links TRBV11-2 to TRBJ1-5; 7 positions agree with TRBD1. Germline V CDR1 and CDR2: SGHAT, FQNNGV. V gave up 0 bases and J gave up 7 bases; unmatched junction bases: 0. The CDR3 consists of 13 residues.

The chain couples TRBV7-2 to TRBJ1-4, with 8 bases matching TRBD1. The germline gives CDR1 SGHTA, CDR2 FQGNSA. With 4 bases clipped from V and 7 bases from J, the junction kept 8 bases outside the gene matches. The CDR3 loop spans 15 amino acids. The CDR3 bases are TGTGCCAGCAGCTCTCGTCAGGGGGCTGGTGAAAAACTGTTTTTT. Its protein is CASSSRQGAGEKLFF.

This clone occurred a few times. V is TRBV7-2 and J is TRBJ1-5; D is unresolved. Trimming removed 5 bases from V and 10 bases from J, with 18 bases in between. This CDR3 spans 14 amino acids. Germline assignment: CDR1 SGHTA and CDR2 FQGNSA. The CDR3 sequence: CASSRLSSHYPQHF. The CDR3 nucleotides are TGTGCCAGCAGCCGTCTCTCCAGCCACTATCCCCAGCATTTT. The full variable domain, in which reference TRBV7-2 and TRBJ1-5 provide the parts outside the CDR3, is GAGVSQSPSNKVTEKGKDVELRCDPISGHTALYWYRQSLGQGLEFLIYFQGNSAPDKSGLPSDRFSAERTGGSVSTLTIQRTQQEDSAVYLCASSRLSSHYPQHFGDGTRLSIL.

The table lists this clone with a few counts. The chain employs TRBV7-9 and TRBJ1-1; 9 nucleotides line up with TRBD1. CDR1 is SEHNR, CDR2 FQNEAQ, per germline (reference sequence). Trimming at V came to 5 bases and at J to 3 bases, leaving 4 bases not matched to a gene. The CDR3 runs 14 residues. CDR3 nucleotides: TGTGCCAGCAGCCCTGACAGGGGGGACACTGAAGCTTTCTTT. Its translation is CASSPDRGDTEAFF.

The chain employs TRBV7-9 and TRBJ1-2; 9 bases align to TRBD1. There are 14 residues in the CDR3. With 5 bases clipped from V and 11 bases from J, the junction kept 12 bases outside the gene matches. CDR1 and CDR2 (germline): SEHNR, FQNEAQ (reference sequence). The CDR3 protein is CASSRSGTGTDYTF. The CDR3 coding sequence is TGTGCCAGCAGCCGTTCCGGGACAGGGACCGATTACACCTTC.

This clone was picked up a small number of times. The rearrangement links TRBV4-2 to TRBJ2-1, with TRBD2 matching over 12 bases. Germline V lookup: CDR1 LGHNA, CDR2 YNFKEQ. The CDR3 extends over 18 amino acids. Trimming removed 1 base from V and 1 base from J; junction bases left unmatched: 5. The CDR3 loop is CASSQGRGLAGSYNEQFF. The CDR3 coding sequence is TGTGCCAGCAGCCAAGGTAGAGGACTAGCGGGATCCTACAATGAGCAGTTCTTC.

This clone was detected only a few times. The rearrangement uses TRBV30 and TRBJ2-7; possible D gene TRBD1, 6 bases. Germline assignment: CDR1 GTSNPN and CDR2 SVGIG (reference sequence). Between the trimmed V and J ends, which lost 0 bases and 5 bases, there was a span of 14 bases. This CDR3 spans 14 amino acids. The CDR3: CAWSVPNRAHEQYF. The CDR3 DNA reads TGTGCCTGGAGTGTACCTAACAGGGCGCACGAGCAGTACTTC.

The gene calls are TRBV4-1 and TRBJ2-1, with 8 bases that match TRBD2. In germline, CDR1 is MGHRA, CDR2 YSYEKL. J gave up 3 bases and V 0 bases, and 7 bases lay outside the gene matches. This CDR3 has 17 amino acids. CDR3 sequence (DNA): TGCGCCAGCAGCCAAGATGTCAGCGGGAGAAGCTACAATGAGCAGTTCTTC. This sequence encodes CASSQDVSGRSYNEQFF.

The chain combines TRBV27 with TRBJ1-1; a weak D match, TRBD1 (6 bases). Trimming left V 0 bases short and J 0 bases short, with 14 bases between. The germline gives CDR1 MNHEY, CDR2 SMNVEV (reference sequence). The CDR3 is 17 residues long. CDR3 amino acids: CASSLSGSGGLNTEAFF. The CDR3 DNA reads TGTGCCAGCAGTTTATCCGGAAGCGGGGGGCTGAACACTGAAGCTTTCTTT.

J is TRBJ1-2 and V is TRBV27; 9 bases align to TRBD1. V dropped 9 bases and J dropped 3; count of bases not matched to a gene: 11. The CDR3 spans 15 residues. Germline V gives CDR1 MNHEY, CDR2 SMNVEV (reference sequence). The CDR3 region is CASSSGTGMHYGYTF. The DNA for the CDR3 is TGTGCCAGTTCCTCCGGGACAGGGATGCACTATGGCTACACCTTC.

The V and J genes are TRBV5-1 and TRBJ2-4; 7 nucleotides agree with TRBD2. The CDR3 consists of 17 residues. Germline lookup yields CDR1 SGHRS and CDR2 YFSETQ. After removal of 4 bases from V and 1 base from J, the junction contained 11 bases not matched to a gene. The CDR3 sequence: CASSPLVGEGAKNIQYF. CDR3 DNA sequence: TGCGCCAGCAGCCCTTTGGTAGGGGAGGGGGCCAAAAACATTCAGTACTTC.

The genes are TRBV6-5 and TRBJ2-2; D ambiguous. Germline V gene data show CDR1 as MNHEY and CDR2 as SVGAGI. The length of the CDR3 is 16 residues. V was cut by 0 bases and J by 4 bases, with 12 bases left in between. DNA of the CDR3: TGTGCCAGCAGTTACTCGAAACAGCCTTTCACCGGGGAGCTGTTTTTT. Translated, it gives CASSYSKQPFTGELFF.

The chain uses TRBV2 and TRBJ2-6, with D tentatively TRBD1 (6 bases). The CDR3 covers 16 residues. Germline CDR1 SNHLY, CDR2 FYNNEI. The V gene lost 5 bases and the J gene lost 2 bases, with 13 bases spanning the gap. CDR3 protein: CASSPWTVAGANVLTF. Here the CDR3 DNA reads TGTGCCAGCAGTCCCTGGACAGTTGCTGGGGCCAACGTCCTGACTTTC.

The V gene is TRBV28, the J gene TRBJ1-1; D is unresolved. The V end was cut by 1 base, the J end by 3 bases, with 9 bases between. The CDR3 has 14 residues. Germline loops: CDR1 MDHEN, CDR2 SYDVKM. The CDR3, as DNA: TGTGCCAGCAGTTTATTTCGGGAGGACACTGAAGCTTTCTTT. Translation: CASSLFREDTEAFF.

The chain joins TRBV28 to TRBJ2-7; perhaps TRBD1 as D (5 bases). CDR3 size: 13 residues. Trimming pared 5 bases from V and 0 bases from J, leaving 8 bases between. Germline assignment: CDR1 MDHEN and CDR2 SYDVKM. The CDR3 sequence is CASSTTVSYEQYF. The CDR3 coding sequence is TGTGCCAGCAGTACGACAGTCTCCTACGAGCAGTACTTC.

The CDR3 loop is CSVRRTSGSTDEQYF. The CDR3 nucleotides read TGCAGCGTCCGAAGGACTAGCGGGAGTACCGACGAGCAGTACTTC. The chain carries TRBV29-1 and TRBJ2-7; TRBD2 matches 13 bases. This CDR3 region has 15 residues. J lost 5 bases, V lost 6 bases, and 10 bases had no gene match. The germline V gene has CDR1 SQVTM and CDR2 ANQGSEA.

The chain links TRBV9 to TRBJ1-1; D gene unclear. Germline V gene sequence: CDR1 SGDLS, CDR2 YYNGEE. Trimming removed 0 bases from V and 5 bases from J, with 8 bases in between. The CDR3 contains 13 residues. The CDR3 protein is CASSVAGKTEAFF. Here the CDR3 DNA reads TGTGCCAGCAGCGTAGCAGGAAAAACTGAAGCTTTCTTT.

V is TRBV6-1 and J is TRBJ1-4; D remains unclear. In germline, CDR1 is MNHNS, CDR2 SASEGT. V shed 7 bases and J shed 2 bases, with 11 bases lying between them. CDR3 length equals 14 residues. This CDR3 is CASTAGVTNEKLFF. As DNA, the CDR3 is TGTGCCAGCACGGCGGGAGTGACTAATGAAAAACTGTTTTTT.

To note about this clone: At one end the junction does not follow the germline gene, possibly because of a read error. The gene calls are TRBV7-9 and TRBJ2-7, with 10 nucleotides matching TRBD2. The CDR3 is 17 residues long. From germline, CDR1 is SEHNR and CDR2 FQNEAQ (reference sequence). The CDR3 is CSSSSGGRTSGAYEQYF. CDR3 coding DNA: TGTTCCAGCAGCTCCGGGGGCCGGACTAGCGGAGCCTACGAGCAGTACTTC.

V usage is TRBV9 and J usage is TRBJ2-3; no clear D gene. Germline V lookup: CDR1 SGDLS, CDR2 YYNGEE. The V end was cut by 3 bases, the J end by 6 bases, with 14 bases between. The CDR3 is made up of 14 amino acids. The CDR3 DNA sequence: TGTGCCAGCAGCGCCCTCTCCCTTCGGGATACGCAGTATTTT. Its protein is CASSALSLRDTQYF. Combining the CDR3 with reference TRBV9 and TRBJ2-3 gives the whole variable domain DSGVTQTPKHLITATGQRVTLRCSPRSGDLSVYWYQQSLDQGLQFLIQYYNGEERAKGNILERFSAQQFPDLHSELNLSSLELGDSALYFCASSALSLRDTQYFGPGTRLTVL.

This chain connects TRBV27 to TRBJ2-3, with a tentative D call TRBD2 (6 bases). This CDR3 is 17 amino acids long. Germline V lookup: CDR1 MNHEY, CDR2 SMNVEV (reference sequence). The V gene lost 2 bases and the J gene lost 4 bases, with 19 bases spanning the gap. The chain's CDR3 is CASSLEQAAGGADTQYF. The CDR3 nucleotides read TGTGCCAGCAGTTTAGAGCAGGCCGCCGGGGGTGCAGATACGCAGTATTTT.

This clone was seen only a few times. The chain recombines TRBV11-3 with TRBJ2-3, with a tentative D call TRBD2 (6 bases). V was shortened by 4 bases and J by 3 bases, with 14 bases between the two germline ends. Looked up from germline, CDR1 is SGHNT and CDR2 is YENEEA. The CDR3 runs to 15 residues. CDR3: CASSSPGLQTDTQYF. The DNA of the CDR3 is TGTGCCAGCAGCTCCCCGGGACTTCAGACAGATACGCAGTATTTT.

The chain couples TRBV7-2 to TRBJ2-1, with a tentative D call TRBD2 (5 bases). The length of the CDR3 is 14 residues. The germline V gene encodes CDR1 SGHTA and CDR2 FQGNSA. The V end lost 5 bases, the J end lost 7 bases, and 15 bases lay between the germline ends. The CDR3 is CASSGLSDRNEQFF. CDR3 sequence (DNA): TGTGCCAGCAGCGGACTGTCAGATCGGAATGAGCAGTTCTTC.

In this sample, this clone turned up a few times. The rearrangement joins TRBV5-1 to TRBJ2-7; tentatively, D is TRBD1 (6 bases). The CDR3 runs 15 residues. Trimming took 2 bases from V and 5 from J, leaving 17 bases between them. CDR1 SGHRS and CDR2 YFSETQ come from the germline V gene. The chain's CDR3 is CASSFSRQVRDEQYF. The CDR3 coding sequence is TGCGCCAGCAGCTTTTCTCGACAGGTTCGGGACGAGCAGTACTTC.

This clone was picked up one time. The chain employs TRBV11-3 and TRBJ2-2; possibly TRBD2 for D (6 bases). The V gene lost 5 bases and the J gene lost 7 bases, with 23 bases spanning the gap. Germline CDR1 SGHNT, CDR2 YENEEA. This CDR3 region has 17 residues. The CDR3 sequence is CASSLMGITGADGELFF. The CDR3, as DNA: TGTGCCAGCAGCCTCATGGGTATTACGGGAGCGGACGGGGAGCTGTTTTTT.

This chain links TRBV6-5 with TRBJ2-5; 10 bases align to TRBD1. V dropped 4 bases and J dropped 5; count of bases not matched to a gene: 10. There are 16 residues in the CDR3. The germline V gene has CDR1 MNHEY and CDR2 SVGAGI. CDR3: CASSSAGTGARETQYF. Here the CDR3 DNA reads TGTGCCAGCAGTTCCGCCGGGACAGGGGCTCGGGAGACCCAGTACTTC.